This T cell receptor (beta chain) emerged from a study of early T cells in non-severe SARS-CoV-2 infection. Study as a whole: Unsorted whole-blood RNA was sequenced in bulk, leaving chains unpaired.

Trimming left V 2 bases short and J 8 bases short, with 11 bases between. The CDR3 runs to 13 residues. Germline lookup yields CDR1 SGHTA and CDR2 FQGNSA. TCRdb independently ran MiXCR on the 5' RACE reads; one entry per CDR3 protein. The data contain approximately 50,000 distinct CDR3 sequences, about 9.3% of them singletons. Sequenced input: whole blood. The TCR was taken from an adult who was a healthcare worker with PCR-confirmed SARS-CoV-2 infection or an uninfected control (not recorded which). V gene TRBV7-2 combines with J gene TRBJ2-3; no clear D. CDR3 protein: CASSLSGPGTQYF. The CDR3 bases are TGTGCCAGCAGCTTAAGTGGGCCAGGTACGCAGTATTTT.